This T cell receptor (beta chain) was identified in a study of blood T cell repertoires in COVID-19. Study as a whole: Both acute and convalescent COVID-19 samples were obtained from the United States, Italy and Spain. PBMCs, B-cell-depleted T cells, or T cells provided the cDNA or gDNA that made up the material.

Original processing methods: It was from reference gene primer amplification that nucleated cell counts were estimated. Measured with immunoSEQ multiplex PCR; TCRdb has only the in-frame clones, and not every one. Clone size and V and J calls were adopted from that table, with D and trimming inferred from the DNA. The sample has approximately 130,000 clones; 80% are singletons. The sample consisted of peripheral blood. The clonotype originates from a human donor in a cohort sampled during active COVID-19.

The CDR3 here is CASSARLAGGREQYF. The CDR3 nucleotides read TGTGCCAGCAGCGCACGACTAGCGGGAGGTCGGGAGCAGTACTTC. This rearrangement joins TRBV7-2 to TRBJ2-7, with 13 bases lining up with TRBD2. Germline assignment: CDR1 SGHTA and CDR2 FQGNSA. This CDR3 has 15 amino acids. V gave up 5 bases and J gave up 7 bases; unmatched junction bases: 8.